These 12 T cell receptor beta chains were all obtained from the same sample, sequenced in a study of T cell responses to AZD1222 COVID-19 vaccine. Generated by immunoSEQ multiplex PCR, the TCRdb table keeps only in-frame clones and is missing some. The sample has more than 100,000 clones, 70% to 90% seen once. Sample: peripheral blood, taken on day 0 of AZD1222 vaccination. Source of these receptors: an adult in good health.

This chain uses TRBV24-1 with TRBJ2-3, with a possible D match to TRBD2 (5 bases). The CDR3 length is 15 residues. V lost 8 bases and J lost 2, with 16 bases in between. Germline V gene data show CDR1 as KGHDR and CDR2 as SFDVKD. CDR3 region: CATTAGGSATDTQYF. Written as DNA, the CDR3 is TGTGCCACCACCGCGGGCGGGTCCGCCACAGATACGCAGTATTTT.

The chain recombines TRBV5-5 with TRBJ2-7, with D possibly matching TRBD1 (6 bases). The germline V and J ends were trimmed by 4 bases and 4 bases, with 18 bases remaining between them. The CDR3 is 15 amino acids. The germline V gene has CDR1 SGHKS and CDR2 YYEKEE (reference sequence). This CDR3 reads CASSNEQGSGYEQYF. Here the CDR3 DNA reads TGTGCCAGCAGCAACGAACAGGGCTCGGGTTACGAGCAGTACTTC.

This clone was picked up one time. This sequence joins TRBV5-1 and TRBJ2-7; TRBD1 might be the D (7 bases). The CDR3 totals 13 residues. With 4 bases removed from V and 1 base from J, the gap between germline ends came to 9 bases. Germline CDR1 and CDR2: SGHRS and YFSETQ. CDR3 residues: CASSAGQSYEQYF. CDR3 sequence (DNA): TGCGCCAGCAGCGCGGGACAGTCCTACGAGCAGTACTTC.

This CDR3 is CASSTPPSPLHF. DNA of the CDR3: TGTGCCAGCAGCACACCCCCTTCACCCCTCCACTTT. The rearrangement uses TRBV6-2 or TRBV6-3 and TRBJ1-6; D remains ambiguous. The CDR3 length is 12 residues. The germline V and J ends were trimmed by 6 bases and 9 bases, with 9 bases remaining between them. Germline V gene lookup returns CDR1 MNHEY and CDR2 SVGEGT.

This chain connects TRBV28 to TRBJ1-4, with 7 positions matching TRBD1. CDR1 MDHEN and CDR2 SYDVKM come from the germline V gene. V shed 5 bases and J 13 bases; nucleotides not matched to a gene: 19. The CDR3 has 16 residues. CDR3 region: CASSPERGPRGQRLFF. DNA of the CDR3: TGTGCCAGCAGTCCGGAGAGGGGGCCTAGGGGCCAAAGACTGTTTTTT.

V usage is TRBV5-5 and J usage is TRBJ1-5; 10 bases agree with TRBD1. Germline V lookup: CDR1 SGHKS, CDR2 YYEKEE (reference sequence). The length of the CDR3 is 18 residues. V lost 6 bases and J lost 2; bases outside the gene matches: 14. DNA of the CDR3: TGTGCCAGCACCCCGGAGGTGGGGACAGGGGTTCGCAATCAGCCCCAGCATTTT. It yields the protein CASTPEVGTGVRNQPQHF.

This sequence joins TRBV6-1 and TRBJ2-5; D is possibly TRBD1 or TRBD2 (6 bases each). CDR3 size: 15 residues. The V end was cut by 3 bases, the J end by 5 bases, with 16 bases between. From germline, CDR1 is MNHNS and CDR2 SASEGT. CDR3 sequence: CASSEFRQGRETQYF. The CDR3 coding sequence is TGTGCCAGCAGTGAGTTCCGGCAGGGGAGGGAGACCCAGTACTTC.

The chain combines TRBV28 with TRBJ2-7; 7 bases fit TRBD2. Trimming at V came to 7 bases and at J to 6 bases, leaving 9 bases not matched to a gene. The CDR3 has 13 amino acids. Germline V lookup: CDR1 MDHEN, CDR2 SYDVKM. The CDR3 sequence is CASIFRGVGEQYF. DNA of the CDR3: TGTGCCAGCATCTTCCGGGGGGTTGGCGAGCAGTACTTC. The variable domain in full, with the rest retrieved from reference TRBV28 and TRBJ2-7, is DVKVTQSSRYLVKRTGEKVFLECVQDMDHENMFWYRQDPGLGLRLIYFSYDVKMKEKGDIPEGYSVSREKKERFSLILESASTNQTSMYLCASIFRGVGEQYFGPGTRLTVT.

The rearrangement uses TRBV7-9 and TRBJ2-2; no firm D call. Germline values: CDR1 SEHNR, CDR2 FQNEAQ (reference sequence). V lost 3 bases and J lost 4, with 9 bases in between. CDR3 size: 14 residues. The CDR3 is CASSFRLGTGELFF. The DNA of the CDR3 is TGTGCCAGCAGCTTCCGACTGGGCACCGGGGAGCTGTTTTTT.

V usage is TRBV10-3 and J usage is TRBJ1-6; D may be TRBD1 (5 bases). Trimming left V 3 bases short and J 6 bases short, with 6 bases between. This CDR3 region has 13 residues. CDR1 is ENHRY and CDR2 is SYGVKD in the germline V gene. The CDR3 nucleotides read TGTGCCATCAGTGACCAGGGTAATTCACCCCTCCACTTT. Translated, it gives CAISDQGNSPLHF.

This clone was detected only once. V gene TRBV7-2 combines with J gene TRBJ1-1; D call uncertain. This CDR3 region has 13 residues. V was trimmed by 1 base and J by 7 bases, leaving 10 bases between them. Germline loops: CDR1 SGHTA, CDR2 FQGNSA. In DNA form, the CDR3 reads TGTGCCAGCAGCTTAGTAAGCTTCCTTGAAGCTTTCTTT. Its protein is CASSLVSFLEAFF.

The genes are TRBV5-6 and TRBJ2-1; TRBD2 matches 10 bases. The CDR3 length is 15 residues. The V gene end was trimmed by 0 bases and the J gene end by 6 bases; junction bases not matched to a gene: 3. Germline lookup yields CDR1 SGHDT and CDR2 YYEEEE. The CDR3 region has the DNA TGTGCCAGCAGCTTGGGGGCTAGCGGGAGCAATGAGCAGTTCTTC. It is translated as CASSLGASGSNEQFF.